Presented here are 26 T cell receptor beta chains from one specimen sequenced in a study of T-cell reconstitution after alpha-beta-depleted transplantation in children. TCRbeta library preparation incorporated unique molecular identifiers. In TCRdb, the PCR reads were re-called with MiXCR into one record per CDR3 protein. The sample contains about 360,000 distinct CDR3 sequences, about an eighth of which appear only once. Sequencing used PBMCs, obtained from the stem cell graft. The receptors here all came from a human donor who donated a stem cell graft to a child with Fanconi anemia.

The chain employs TRBV5-8 and TRBJ2-5; no reliable D call. The CDR3 runs to 12 residues. The V gene's germline CDR1 is SGHTS and CDR2 YDEGEE. V was cut by 3 bases and J by 3 bases, with 6 bases left in between. CDR3 in amino acids: CASSWPEETQYF. Here the CDR3 DNA reads TGTGCCAGCAGCTGGCCCGAAGAGACCCAGTACTTC.

The sample holds many counts of this clonotype. This chain uses TRBV27 with TRBJ2-1; the D is unclear. The CDR3 length is 12 residues. Germline CDR1 and CDR2: MNHEY and SMNVEV (reference sequence). V dropped 6 bases and J dropped 8 bases, with 11 bases sitting between them. CDR3 DNA sequence: TGTGCCAGCAGCCCCACGCAGGATGAGCAGTTCTTC. This gives the protein CASSPTQDEQFF.

This clonotype was observed a few times. V and J are TRBV5-1 and TRBJ1-5, with D possibly matching TRBD1 (6 bases). V was trimmed by 4 bases and J by 7 bases, leaving 15 bases between them. This CDR3 has 14 residues. From germline, CDR1 is SGHRS and CDR2 YFSETQ. CDR3 in amino acids: CASSPHTGLQPQHF. The CDR3 bases are TGCGCCAGCAGCCCACATACAGGGTTGCAGCCCCAGCATTTT.

This clonotype was recorded a few times. Here the CDR3 DNA reads TGTGCCATCAGTGAGCCGAGGACAGGGGGCACTGAAGCTTTCTTT. Translated: CAISEPRTGGTEAFF. V is TRBV10-3 and J is TRBJ1-1, with 10 bases matching TRBD1. This CDR3 spans 15 amino acids. CDR1 ENHRY and CDR2 SYGVKD come from the germline V gene. V gave up 2 bases and J gave up 4 bases; unmatched junction bases: 4.

In its sample, this clonotype was seen many times. The CDR3 DNA is TGCGCCAGCAGCCCATTTGGGGGACAATTGAACACTGAAGCTTTCTTT. Translation: CASSPFGGQLNTEAFF. V gene TRBV4-3 combines with J gene TRBJ1-1, with a tentative D call TRBD1 (6 bases). The CDR3 spans 16 residues. V was trimmed by 4 bases and J by 0 bases, leaving 15 bases between them. The V gene's germline CDR1 is LGHNA and CDR2 YSLEER.

The chain carries TRBV6-5 and TRBJ2-1; D may be TRBD2 (5 bases). Between the trimmed V and J ends, which lost 0 bases and 8 bases, there was a span of 11 bases. The CDR3 is made up of 14 amino acids. Germline V CDR1 and CDR2: MNHEY, SVGAGI. The CDR3 spells CASSYSEAGDEQFF. The DNA for the CDR3 is TGTGCCAGCAGTTACTCGGAGGCTGGGGATGAGCAGTTCTTC.

This chain joins TRBV20-1 and TRBJ1-1; D possibly corresponds to TRBD1 (5 bases). V was shortened by 2 bases and J by 1 base, with 8 bases between the two germline ends. The CDR3 runs to 13 residues. The germline CDR1 and CDR2 sequences are DFQATT and SNEGSKA (reference sequence). Here the CDR3 DNA reads TGCAGTGCTAGACGGGACGGGAACACTGAAGCTTTCTTT. It is translated as CSARRDGNTEAFF.

This clonotype was picked up a small number of times. This chain uses TRBV6-2 or TRBV6-3 with TRBJ1-2; tentative D call: TRBD1 (6 bases). CDR1 MNHEY and CDR2 SVGEGT come from the germline V gene. Trimming took 0 bases from V and 3 from J, leaving 8 bases between them. CDR3 length equals 14 residues. The CDR3 sequence: CASSYSTGHYGYTF. In DNA, the CDR3 is TGTGCCAGCAGTTACTCGACAGGTCACTATGGCTACACCTTC.

The V call is TRBV27, the J call TRBJ2-7, with a tentative D call TRBD1 (6 bases). This CDR3 has 16 amino acids. Per germline, CDR1 MNHEY and CDR2 SMNVEV (reference sequence). Trimming left V 0 bases short and J 0 bases short, with 12 bases between. The CDR3 DNA reads TGTGCCAGCAGTTTATCGCTGAGAGGGGGCTCCTACGAGCAGTACTTC. Its protein is CASSLSLRGGSYEQYF.

This clonotype has just a few counts. The chain has TRBV20-1 and TRBJ2-7; tentatively, D is TRBD2 (5 bases). The V end was cut by 3 bases, the J end by 5 bases, with 20 bases between. This CDR3 spans 15 amino acids. Germline V gene data show CDR1 as DFQATT and CDR2 as SNEGSKA (reference sequence). The CDR3 loop reads CSARGLWASRNEQYF. As DNA, the CDR3 is TGCAGTGCTAGGGGCTTATGGGCTAGCCGAAACGAGCAGTACTTC.

The rearrangement uses TRBV28 and TRBJ1-5, with TRBD1 as a possible D gene (5 bases). Deletions cut 6 bases from V and 3 bases from J, with 24 bases between. The CDR3 totals 18 residues. Looked up from germline, CDR1 is MDHEN and CDR2 is SYDVKM. The CDR3 here is CASRPQGGGRLNNQPQHF. The CDR3 nucleotides are TGTGCCAGCAGGCCTCAAGGTGGGGGGAGATTGAACAATCAGCCCCAGCATTTT.

In its sample, this clonotype was seen many times. The CDR3 region is CAWSVLGSGEQYF. CDR3 nucleotides: TGTGCCTGGAGTGTACTGGGGTCGGGCGAGCAGTACTTC. This chain links TRBV30 with TRBJ2-7; D gene unclear. The CDR3 extends over 13 amino acids. Germline CDR1 reads GTSNPN; CDR2 reads SVGIG (reference sequence). With 0 bases removed from V and 6 bases from J, the gap between germline ends came to 12 bases.

The V gene is TRBV20-1, the J gene TRBJ2-2; 8 bases line up with TRBD2. The CDR3 covers 15 residues. The V gene end was trimmed by 3 bases and the J gene end by 1 base; junction bases not matched to a gene: 4. Germline CDR1 DFQATT, CDR2 SNEGSKA (reference sequence). The CDR3 coding sequence is TGCAGTGCTAGCGGGAGGGAGCGGAACACCGGGGAGCTGTTTTTT. It specifies CSASGRERNTGELFF.

The V call is TRBV5-1, the J call TRBJ1-1; D is perhaps TRBD1 (6 bases). Trimming removed 2 bases at V and 3 bases at J, with 14 bases between. Per germline, CDR1 SGHRS and CDR2 YFSETQ. The CDR3 covers 15 residues. CDR3 sequence reads: CASSFSGRGHTEAFF. Written as DNA, the CDR3 is TGCGCCAGCAGCTTTTCGGGACGGGGGCACACTGAAGCTTTCTTT. The full variable domain, in which reference TRBV5-1 and TRBJ1-1 provide the parts outside the CDR3, is KAGVTQTPRYLIKTRGQQVTLSCSPISGHRSVSWYQQTPGQGLQFLFEYFSETQRNKGNFPGRFSGRQFSNSRSEMNVSTLELGDSALYLCASSFSGRGHTEAFFGQGTRLTVV.

The V gene is TRBV12-3 or TRBV12-4, the J gene TRBJ2-7; the D is unclear. The V and J ends lost 7 bases and 2 bases respectively, with 15 bases between them. This CDR3 has 14 residues. The CDR3 DNA follows: TGTGCCAGCACAACGGGCACCATGCCCTACGAGCAGTACTTC. This sequence encodes CASTTGTMPYEQYF.

This clonotype occurred many times. The chain uses TRBV9 and TRBJ2-5; D is ambiguous. CDR1 SGDLS and CDR2 YYNGEE come from the germline V gene. The V end lost 3 bases, the J end lost 2 bases, and 8 bases lay between the germline ends. This CDR3 comprises 13 residues. The CDR3 here is CASSGGTQETQYF. The DNA for the CDR3 is TGTGCCAGCAGCGGGGGAACTCAAGAGACCCAGTACTTC.

This clonotype has ten or more counts. The rearrangement uses TRBV4-2 and TRBJ2-1; 10 nucleotides align to TRBD1. The CDR3 is made up of 14 amino acids. Trimming removed 7 bases from V and 8 bases from J; junction bases left unmatched: 8. Germline CDR1 reads LGHNA; CDR2 reads YNFKEQ. The CDR3 reads CASMKGQGMHEQFF. DNA of the CDR3: TGTGCCAGCATGAAGGGACAGGGGATGCATGAGCAGTTCTTC.

This sequence joins TRBV15 and TRBJ1-3, with no clear D. The germline V and J ends were trimmed by 1 base and 0 bases, with 1 base remaining between them. Germline CDR1 reads LNHNV; CDR2 reads YYDKDF (reference sequence). The CDR3 has 13 amino acids. The CDR3 reads CATSRGSGNTIYF. DNA of the CDR3: TGTGCCACCAGCAGAGGCTCTGGAAACACCATATATTTT.

The chain carries TRBV7-2 and TRBJ2-4, with TRBD2 matching 14 bases. This CDR3 is 17 amino acids long. Trimming took 3 bases from V and 7 from J; bases not matched to a gene: 8. CDR1 is SGHTA, CDR2 FQGNSA, per germline. CDR3 loop: CASSFRTSGGPGNIQYF. The CDR3 region has the DNA TGTGCCAGCAGCTTCCGGACTAGCGGGGGGCCAGGCAACATTCAGTACTTC.

This clonotype has a count of ten or more. J is TRBJ2-2 and V is TRBV12-3 or TRBV12-4; 8 bases match TRBD1. J lost 1 base, V lost 6 bases, and 10 bases had no gene match. The CDR3 length is 17 residues. The CDR3 loop is CASSDRPGQVNTGELFF. The CDR3 DNA sequence: TGTGCCAGCAGCGACCGACCGGGACAGGTGAACACCGGGGAGCTGTTTTTT.

This clonotype was counted ten times or more. The chain combines TRBV4-2 with TRBJ2-2; TRBD2 agrees at 11 bases. CDR1 and CDR2 from the germline V gene are LGHNA and YNFKEQ. Losses at the gene ends were 1 base for V and 2 bases for J; bases not matched to a gene: 9. CDR3 length: 19 amino acids. In DNA form, the CDR3 reads TGTGCCAGCAGCCAAGCTGAGGCTAGCGGGGGGCTAAACACCGGGGAGCTGTTTTTT. It encodes CASSQAEASGGLNTGELFF.

The chain couples TRBV5-4 to TRBJ1-4; D is perhaps TRBD1 (5 bases). Germline loops: CDR1 SGHNT, CDR2 YYREEE (reference sequence). Trimming took 3 bases from V and 6 from J, leaving 12 bases between them. The CDR3 loop spans 14 amino acids. DNA for the CDR3: TGTGCCAGCAGCTCGGGCGGGGGTTATGAAAAACTGTTTTTT. Translation gives CASSSGGGYEKLFF.

This clonotype was seen a few times. The chain has TRBV6-2 or TRBV6-3 and TRBJ2-3; 8 bases agree with TRBD1. Trimming at V came to 5 bases and at J to 3 bases, leaving 10 bases not matched to a gene. Germline V CDR1 and CDR2: MNHEY, SVGEGT. The CDR3 is 16 amino acids. This CDR3 reads CASSLTRTGWTDTQYF. The CDR3 coding sequence is TGTGCCAGCAGTCTAACTCGGACAGGGTGGACAGATACGCAGTATTTT.

This clonotype has a count of ten or more. The J gene is TRBJ1-1, the V gene TRBV20-1, with D hard to call. The CDR3 runs 13 residues. The germline V gene encodes CDR1 DFQATT and CDR2 SNEGSKA (reference sequence). V lost 0 bases to trimming and J lost 2 bases, with 7 bases between them. The CDR3 loop reads CSARDPINTEAFF. The CDR3 nucleotides are TGCAGTGCTAGAGATCCCATTAACACTGAAGCTTTCTTT.

This clonotype has more than one count but fewer than ten. J is TRBJ2-1 and V is TRBV20-1, with 11 nucleotides matching TRBD2. V dropped 6 bases and J dropped 5; count of bases not matched to a gene: 15. CDR1 is DFQATT, CDR2 SNEGSKA, per germline (reference sequence). The CDR3 extends over 17 amino acids. This chain's CDR3 is CSARSPLTSGINNEQFF. As DNA, the CDR3 is TGCAGTGCCCGGTCCCCCCTGACTAGCGGGATAAACAATGAGCAGTTCTTC.

This clonotype came up a few times. The V and J genes are TRBV4-1 and TRBJ1-6, with D perhaps matching TRBD1 (5 bases). Per the germline V gene, CDR1 is MGHRA and CDR2 is YSYEKL. This CDR3 spans 16 amino acids. V was shortened by 1 base and J by 9 bases, with 16 bases between the two germline ends. CDR3 DNA: TGCGCCAGCAGCCAAGTCCCGGGACTCGGCGGTTCACCCCTCCACTTT. The encoded protein is CASSQVPGLGGSPLHF.